The T cell receptor beta chain described here comes from a study of human T cells and chemical hapten exposure. This clonotype was seen more than once but under ten times. Time point denoted: patch test 1, 2 weeks after DPC sensitization. Treatment denoted: therapeutic diphenylcyclopropenone sensitization with weekly scalp DPC. TCRdb passed the RACE reads through MiXCR, listing each CDR3 protein once. This table holds 120,000 or so distinct CDR3 sequences, approximately 15% found once. V shed 4 bases and J 5 bases; nucleotides not matched to a gene: 7. Germline CDR1 is MNHEY and CDR2 is SVGAGI. This CDR3 has 15 amino acids.

The TCR comes from a young man with alopecia areata. Some clones in this sample may be carry-over from other donors' samples. The chain has TRBV6-5 and TRBJ2-5; TRBD1 agrees at 10 bases. Sequences were derived from whole blood, sampled in connection with sensitization to the hapten diphenylcyclopropenone (DPC). The CDR3 DNA is TGTGCCAGCAGTTCCGGGACAGGGGTCTGGGAGACCCAGTACTTC. It translates to CASSSGTGVWETQYF.